The TCR beta chain under discussion was sequenced for a study of blood T cell repertoires in COVID-19. A single count supports this clone. Using immunoSEQ multiplex PCR, the repertoire was profiled, and TCRdb retains in-frame clones only, with some absent. Here the sample spans some 45,000 clones, approximately 80% being singletons. Unmatched junction bases numbered 4, after V lost 0 bases and J lost 6 bases. The CDR3 spans 15 residues. Germline loops: CDR1 MNHEY, CDR2 SVGAGI. The origin of this receptor is a man between 70 and 80 years old with active or convalescent COVID-19. The source material was peripheral blood. The V gene is TRBV6-5, the J gene TRBJ1-3; 8 positions agree with TRBD1. The CDR3 DNA follows: TGTGCCAGCAGTTACTCCCGACAGGGGTCAAACACCATATATTTT. As protein: CASSYSRQGSNTIYF.